This TCR beta chain emerged from a study of cytotoxic CD8 clonotypes in ibrutinib-treated CLL. The repertoire was sequenced with immunoSEQ multiplex PCR; TCRdb's copy has only in-frame clones and lacks some. Counted here are some 150,000 clones, about 72% occurring once; the ten biggest clones make up approximately 28%. This CDR3 has 17 amino acids. In germline, CDR1 is PRHDT, CDR2 FYEKMQ (reference sequence). The V end was cut by 4 bases, the J end by 5 bases, with 23 bases between. This sample comprised PBMCs, obtained after 12 months of ibrutinib treatment. The chain carries TRBV13 and TRBJ1-2, with D perhaps TRBD1 (6 bases). The TCR sequence derives from a human donor with chronic lymphocytic leukemia. DNA of the CDR3: TGTGCCAGCAGCTCGGGGGCCACAGTAATTGGAGCTTATGGCTACACCTTC. Its translation: CASSSGATVIGAYGYTF.